A single sample gave rise to the 30 T cell receptor beta chains below, sequenced in a study of cytomegalovirus exposure and HLA in healthy donors. The data were produced by immunoSEQ multiplex PCR, yet TCRdb's version contains in-frame clones alone and is incomplete. The data hold tens of thousands of clones, with approximately 96% observed a single time. Input material: PBMCs. These receptors all come from a man younger than 30 in good health and CMV-seropositive.

J is TRBJ1-2 and V is TRBV28; D is perhaps TRBD1 (6 bases). The V gene's germline CDR1 is MDHEN and CDR2 SYDVKM. The CDR3 totals 19 residues. The V and J ends lost 6 bases and 0 bases respectively, with 26 bases between them. The CDR3 DNA follows: TGTGCCAGCAGAGTTCCCCAATTGGACAGAGCTAGAGCTAACTATGGCTACACCTTC. Amino acid sequence: CASRVPQLDRARANYGYTF.

The chain carries TRBV2 and TRBJ1-4, with TRBD1 identical over 7 bases. Trimming removed 3 bases from V and 6 bases from J; junction bases left unmatched: 13. The CDR3 has 17 amino acids. The germline gives CDR1 SNHLY, CDR2 FYNNEI. Here the CDR3 DNA reads TGTGCCAGCAGTGAGAGGGGGCGCAGCGTAAATGATGAAAAACTGTTTTTT. It is translated as CASSERGRSVNDEKLFF. Full variable domain (remainder filled in from reference TRBV2 and TRBJ1-4): EPEVTQTPSHQVTQMGQEVILRCVPISNHLYFYWYRQILGQKVEFLVSFYNNEISEKSEIFDDQFSVERPDGSNFTLKIRSTKLEDSAMYFCASSERGRSVNDEKLFFGSGTQLSVL.

This sequence joins TRBV7-2 and TRBJ2-3, with 13 bases that match TRBD2. This CDR3 is 16 amino acids long. The germline gives CDR1 SGHTA, CDR2 FQGNSA. V dropped 5 bases and J dropped 4; count of bases not matched to a gene: 6. The chain's CDR3 is CASSLTSGRGPDTQYF. CDR3 in DNA: TGTGCCAGCAGCCTTACTAGCGGGAGGGGTCCAGATACGCAGTATTTT.

The rearrangement uses TRBV18 and TRBJ1-1; D call uncertain. With 4 bases removed from V and 2 bases from J, the gap between germline ends came to 11 bases. This CDR3 is 14 amino acids long. CDR1 is KGHSH, CDR2 LQKENI, per germline. CDR3 residues: CASSLTTGNTEAFF. The CDR3 DNA is TGTGCCAGCTCACTTACAACGGGTAACACTGAAGCTTTCTTT.

J is TRBJ2-1 and V is TRBV20-1, with TRBD1 as a possible D gene (5 bases). V lost 3 bases and J 9 bases, leaving 9 bases between the germline ends. Per germline, CDR1 DFQATT and CDR2 SNEGSKA (reference sequence). The CDR3 covers 11 residues. The CDR3 DNA is TGCAGTGCTAGTGGGGCGACTGAGCAGTTCTTC. It specifies CSASGATEQFF.

V usage is TRBV5-8 and J usage is TRBJ2-1, with TRBD2 identical over 9 bases. This CDR3 is 16 amino acids long. J lost 3 bases, V lost 0 bases, and 4 bases had no gene match. Germline CDR1 is SGHTS and CDR2 is YDEGEE. The CDR3 region has the DNA TGTGCCAGCAGCTTGGGGGGACTAGCCCTCTACAATGAGCAGTTCTTC. Residues: CASSLGGLALYNEQFF. The full variable domain, in which reference TRBV5-8 and TRBJ2-1 provide the parts outside the CDR3, is EAGVTQSPTHLIKTRGQQATLRCSPISGHTSVYWYQQALGLGLQFLLWYDEGEERNRGNFPPRFSGRQFPNYSSELNVNALELEDSALYLCASSLGGLALYNEQFFGPGTRLTVL.

The V call is TRBV4-1, the J call TRBJ1-2; 8 nucleotides match TRBD1. Losses at the gene ends were 0 bases for V and 4 bases for J; bases not matched to a gene: 4. There are 15 residues in the CDR3. CDR1 is MGHRA, CDR2 YSYEKL, per germline. In DNA, the CDR3 is TGCGCCAGCAGCCAAGAATTTACAGGGGGCTATGGCTACACCTTC. Its protein is CASSQEFTGGYGYTF.

The V gene is TRBV28, the J gene TRBJ2-7; 8 bases agree with TRBD1. The CDR3 covers 15 residues. Germline CDR1 MDHEN, CDR2 SYDVKM. The V gene end was trimmed by 5 bases and the J gene end by 5 bases; junction bases not matched to a gene: 11. The CDR3 spells CASSTPRQGSHEQYF. CDR3 sequence (DNA): TGTGCCAGCAGTACTCCCAGACAGGGGTCCCACGAGCAGTACTTC.

V is TRBV9 and J is TRBJ2-7, with no clear D. CDR1 and CDR2 from the germline V gene are SGDLS and YYNGEE. This CDR3 spans 13 amino acids. Trimming removed 3 bases from V and 6 bases from J, with 13 bases in between. The CDR3 loop reads CASSAERSAEQYF. CDR3 DNA sequence: TGTGCCAGCAGCGCCGAGAGGAGTGCCGAGCAGTACTTC.

The gene calls are TRBV5-5 and TRBJ2-7, with TRBD2 matching over 15 bases. This CDR3 comprises 18 residues. CDR1 and CDR2 (germline): SGHKS, YYEKEE (reference sequence). V shed 4 bases and J 2 bases; nucleotides not matched to a gene: 10. As DNA, the CDR3 is TGTGCCAGCAGCCCCATCGGACTAGCGGGAGGGAGGCCCTACGAGCAGTACTTC. Residues: CASSPIGLAGGRPYEQYF.

The chain combines TRBV27 with TRBJ2-3, with 7 bases fitting TRBD1. The V gene's germline CDR1 is MNHEY and CDR2 SMNVEV (reference sequence). The CDR3 has 16 amino acids. Losses at the gene ends were 1 base for V and 4 bases for J; bases not matched to a gene: 8. The CDR3 sequence: CASSLWHRGSPDTQYF. DNA for the CDR3: TGTGCCAGCAGTTTATGGCACAGGGGCTCACCAGATACGCAGTATTTT.

The chain couples TRBV7-9 to TRBJ2-1, with D perhaps TRBD2 (6 bases). The V gene's germline CDR1 is SEHNR and CDR2 FQNEAQ (reference sequence). CDR3 length equals 16 residues. Trimming took 3 bases from V and 7 from J, leaving 19 bases between them. The CDR3 protein is CASSFQTGTWENEQFF. CDR3 DNA sequence: TGTGCCAGCAGCTTCCAAACCGGGACTTGGGAAAATGAGCAGTTCTTC.

For the CDR3, the DNA is TGTGCCAGCAGGCCATGGGGACAGGGGGAGGTCTACGAGCAGTACTTC. It yields the protein CASRPWGQGEVYEQYF. The gene calls are TRBV2 and TRBJ2-7; 11 bases fit TRBD1. Per germline, CDR1 SNHLY and CDR2 FYNNEI. The CDR3 is made up of 16 amino acids. The J segment lost 3 bases and the V segment lost 6 bases, leaving 10 bases of the junction unmatched. The entire variable domain, with the rest obtained from reference TRBV2 and TRBJ2-7, is as follows: EPEVTQTPSHQVTQMGQEVILRCVPISNHLYFYWYRQILGQKVEFLVSFYNNEISEKSEIFDDQFSVERPDGSNFTLKIRSTKLEDSAMYFCASRPWGQGEVYEQYFGPGTRLTVT.

The rearrangement joins TRBV6-5 to TRBJ2-7, with D possibly matching TRBD2 (5 bases). Germline assignment: CDR1 MNHEY and CDR2 SVGAGI. Deletions cut 8 bases from V and 0 bases from J, with 11 bases between. This CDR3 region has 13 residues. DNA of the CDR3: TGTGCCAGCGGGAGACTTCACTCCTACGAGCAGTACTTC. Translation: CASGRLHSYEQYF.

V gene TRBV5-1 combines with J gene TRBJ2-3, with TRBD1 identical over 7 bases. V dropped 4 bases and J dropped 4; count of bases not matched to a gene: 9. The germline CDR1 and CDR2 sequences are SGHRS and YFSETQ. The CDR3 totals 15 residues. The CDR3 region is CASSPDRVFSDTQYF. The CDR3 region has the DNA TGCGCCAGCAGCCCAGACAGGGTTTTCTCAGATACGCAGTATTTT.

The V gene is TRBV7-3, the J gene TRBJ1-5; TRBD1 aligns across 7 bases. J lost 3 bases, V lost 5 bases, and 4 bases had no gene match. The CDR3 spans 14 residues. The germline CDR1 and CDR2 sequences are SGHTA and FQGTGA. CDR3 DNA sequence: TGTGCCAGCAGCCGACAGGGATCCAATCAGCCCCAGCATTTT. Translated: CASSRQGSNQPQHF.

V gene TRBV30 combines with J gene TRBJ2-5, with D tentatively TRBD1 (6 bases). There are 15 residues in the CDR3. Germline values: CDR1 GTSNPN, CDR2 SVGIG (reference sequence). V was trimmed by 0 bases and J by 2 bases, leaving 13 bases between them. CDR3 nucleotides: TGTGCCTGGAGTGTACGGGGAAGGGGGCAAGAGACCCAGTACTTC. Translated: CAWSVRGRGQETQYF.

This chain connects TRBV10-3 to TRBJ2-5; 12 bases agree with TRBD2. After removal of 4 bases from V and 5 bases from J, the junction contained 8 bases not matched to a gene. The CDR3 is made up of 16 amino acids. Germline CDR1 ENHRY, CDR2 SYGVKD. The CDR3, as DNA: TGTGCCATCAGTGGGACTAGCGGGACGGGGGGGGAGACCCAGTACTTC. This encodes CAISGTSGTGGETQYF.

V usage is TRBV6-5 and J usage is TRBJ2-3, with 8 bases lining up with TRBD2. Trimming at V came to 4 bases and at J to 1 base, leaving 4 bases not matched to a gene. CDR1 and CDR2 (germline): MNHEY, SVGAGI. The CDR3 consists of 15 residues. CDR3 loop: CASSSTLAGTDTQYF. In DNA, the CDR3 is TGTGCCAGCAGTTCTACACTAGCGGGCACAGATACGCAGTATTTT.

CDR3 bases: TGTGCCAGCAGTAGGGACAGGGGGGGGAATCAGCCCCAGCATTTT. Translating gives CASSRDRGGNQPQHF. This sequence joins TRBV28 and TRBJ1-5; 11 nucleotides agree with TRBD1. Germline lookup yields CDR1 MDHEN and CDR2 SYDVKM. Trimming removed 5 bases from V and 4 bases from J; junction bases left unmatched: 4. The CDR3 has 15 residues.

The rearrangement uses TRBV7-9 and TRBJ2-3, with unresolved D. The CDR3 length is 13 residues. V dropped 5 bases and J dropped 4 bases, with 10 bases sitting between them. CDR1 and CDR2 from the germline V gene are SEHNR and FQNEAQ (reference sequence). The CDR3: CASSRLEADTQYF. The CDR3 DNA is TGTGCCAGCAGCAGACTCGAGGCAGATACGCAGTATTTT.

CDR3 DNA sequence: TGTGCCTGGACCAGCGGGAGGGCTGACACCGGGGAGCTGTTTTTT. Translated: CAWTSGRADTGELFF. The chain uses TRBV30 and TRBJ2-2; 10 bases line up with TRBD2. This CDR3 is built from 15 residues. The V gene's germline CDR1 is GTSNPN and CDR2 SVGIG (reference sequence). The V gene end was trimmed by 4 bases and the J gene end by 3 bases; junction bases not matched to a gene: 5.

This chain connects TRBV29-1 to TRBJ2-1, with 8 bases fitting TRBD2. The CDR3 runs to 21 residues. J was trimmed by 4 bases and V by 1 base; bases with no gene match: 24. Germline V CDR1 and CDR2: SQVTM, ANQGSEA. The CDR3 loop reads CSVEALVGRVQLSLQYNEQFF. The CDR3 DNA follows: TGCAGCGTTGAAGCCCTGGTCGGGAGGGTCCAACTCTCCCTTCAATACAATGAGCAGTTCTTC.

The chain is built from TRBV6-5 and TRBJ2-3; 10 bases line up with TRBD2. This CDR3 is built from 14 residues. CDR1 and CDR2 from the germline V gene are MNHEY and SVGAGI. Trimming cost V 8 bases and J 2 bases; bases outside gene matches: 4. This CDR3 reads CASRTSGFTDTQYF. CDR3 DNA: TGTGCCAGCCGGACTAGCGGTTTCACAGATACGCAGTATTTT.

J is TRBJ2-4 and V is TRBV11-2; a possible D gene is TRBD1 (5 bases). The germline V gene encodes CDR1 SGHAT and CDR2 FQNNGV. The CDR3 is 18 amino acids. The germline V and J ends were trimmed by 2 bases and 2 bases, with 19 bases remaining between them. CDR3 sequence: CASSLPGRARETKNIQYF. DNA for the CDR3: TGTGCCAGCAGCTTACCTGGCAGGGCTAGGGAAACCAAAAACATTCAGTACTTC.

The J gene is TRBJ1-6, the V gene TRBV25-1; TRBD1 matches at 7 bases. In germline, CDR1 is MGHDK, CDR2 SYGVNS. J gave up 5 bases and V 3 bases, and 7 bases lay outside the gene matches. The CDR3 length is 16 residues. CDR3: CASSDINRGNNSPLHF. The CDR3, as DNA: TGTGCCAGCAGTGACATAAACAGGGGAAATAATTCACCCCTCCACTTT.

The chain links TRBV2 to TRBJ2-1, with 7 bases matching TRBD2. Germline V gene lookup returns CDR1 SNHLY and CDR2 FYNNEI. This CDR3 is 17 amino acids long. V gave up 6 bases and J gave up 5 bases; unmatched junction bases: 16. The CDR3 coding sequence is TGTGCCAGCAGGGGCAGGGAGTGGATCGGACTAGACAATGAGCAGTTCTTC. It yields the protein CASRGREWIGLDNEQFF.

CDR3 region: CASSRTGGDSPLHF. The CDR3 DNA reads TGTGCCAGCAGTCGGACAGGGGGAGATTCACCCCTCCACTTT. V gene TRBV27 combines with J gene TRBJ1-6; 10 bases are shared with TRBD1. The CDR3 spans 14 residues. Germline V lookup: CDR1 MNHEY, CDR2 SMNVEV (reference sequence). J was trimmed by 8 bases and V by 5 bases; bases with no gene match: 3.

The chain recombines TRBV28 with TRBJ2-7, with TRBD1 matching 8 bases. CDR3 length: 16 amino acids. After removal of 3 bases from V and 7 bases from J, the junction contained 14 bases not matched to a gene. Germline lookup yields CDR1 MDHEN and CDR2 SYDVKM. The CDR3: CASSFPPRTGLREQYF. CDR3 nucleotide sequence: TGTGCCAGCAGTTTCCCTCCCCGGACAGGGCTTCGGGAGCAGTACTTC.

The chain combines TRBV28 with TRBJ1-3; D uncertain. CDR3 length equals 12 residues. Germline-derived CDR1 and CDR2 are MDHEN and SYDVKM. V was cut by 6 bases and J by 3 bases, with 6 bases left in between. The CDR3 bases are TGTGCCAGCAGGACTAGTGGAAACACCATATATTTT. This gives the protein CASRTSGNTIYF.